The 12 T cell receptor beta chains reported below all come from one sample, sequenced in a study of blood T cell repertoires in COVID-19. The assay was immunoSEQ multiplex PCR, and TCRdb's table has in-frame clones only and misses some. The table includes about 120,000 clones, around 89% detected once. Sequencing used peripheral blood. These receptor sequences come from a human donor with acute or convalescent COVID-19. The donor label of this sample is uncertain.

This clone was detected a few times. The chain uses TRBV12-3 or TRBV12-4 and TRBJ1-2; a possible D gene is TRBD1 (6 bases). V gave up 6 bases and J gave up 5 bases, with 13 bases separating them. The CDR3 loop spans 13 amino acids. CDR3 region: CASSARTVYGYTF. CDR3 coding DNA: TGTGCCAGCAGCGCGAGGACAGTTTATGGCTACACCTTC.

The V call is TRBV30, the J call TRBJ1-4; 8 positions match TRBD1. The germline V gene encodes CDR1 GTSNPN and CDR2 SVGIG (reference sequence). The ends lost 8 bases at V and 5 bases at J; junction bases unmatched: 16. This CDR3 region has 16 residues. CDR3 residues: CAGGQGGGLLNEKLFF. The CDR3 nucleotides are TGTGCCGGTGGACAGGGAGGAGGTTTATTGAATGAAAAACTGTTTTTT.

The chain is built from TRBV3-1 (or the pseudogene TRBV3-2) and TRBJ1-1, with 8 bases identical to TRBD1. In germline, CDR1 is LGHDT, CDR2 YNNKEL (reference sequence). Trimming at V came to 4 bases and at J to 4 bases, leaving 2 bases not matched to a gene. This CDR3 spans 13 amino acids. As DNA, the CDR3 is TGTGCCAGCAGCCTCACAGGGGGCACTGAAGCTTTCTTT. Translating it yields CASSLTGGTEAFF.

This clone was seen a single time. V gene TRBV13 combines with J gene TRBJ1-3; D gene unclear. The V gene lost 5 bases and the J gene lost 0 bases, with 11 bases spanning the gap. CDR3 length equals 15 residues. Germline assignment: CDR1 PRHDT and CDR2 FYEKMQ (reference sequence). CDR3 nucleotides: TGTGCCAGCAGCCGTCGGGTTATCTCTGGAAACACCATATATTTT. The encoded protein is CASSRRVISGNTIYF.

This clone was seen a single time. The chain recombines TRBV15 with TRBJ2-5, with TRBD2 matching 10 bases. This CDR3 contains 17 residues. Trimming took 0 bases from V and 2 from J; bases not matched to a gene: 6. Germline-derived CDR1 and CDR2 are LNHNV and YYDKDF (reference sequence). The CDR3 DNA reads as TGTGCCACCAGCAGAGATGTACTAGCGGGAAAACAAGAGACCCAGTACTTC. It is translated as CATSRDVLAGKQETQYF.

V and J are TRBV28 and TRBJ1-5, with 8 bases lining up with TRBD1. The germline V gene encodes CDR1 MDHEN and CDR2 SYDVKM. The CDR3 spans 14 residues. Losses at the gene ends were 8 bases for V and 2 bases for J; bases not matched to a gene: 5. This CDR3 is CASAATGGNQPQHF. CDR3 sequence (DNA): TGTGCCAGCGCCGCGACAGGGGGCAATCAGCCCCAGCATTTT.

The chain employs TRBV18 and TRBJ1-6, with a weak D call TRBD1 (6 bases). V shed 2 bases and J shed 7 bases, with 12 bases lying between them. Germline CDR1 is KGHSH and CDR2 is LQKENI. The CDR3 is made up of 15 amino acids. The CDR3 here is CASSPTGSGNSPLHF. CDR3 DNA sequence: TGTGCCAGCTCACCAACAGGGTCCGGGAATTCACCCCTCCACTTT.

CDR3: CSASTWMLGGREQYF. In DNA, the CDR3 is TGCAGTGCTAGTACTTGGATGTTAGGGGGCCGGGAGCAGTACTTC. V usage is TRBV20-1 and J usage is TRBJ2-7; 7 nucleotides align to TRBD1. With V trimmed by 3 bases and J by 7 bases, 15 bases remained unmatched. This CDR3 spans 15 amino acids. In germline, CDR1 is DFQATT, CDR2 SNEGSKA (reference sequence).

This chain connects TRBV10-3 to TRBJ1-1; D perhaps matches TRBD1 (5 bases). The CDR3 sequence is 16 residues long. Germline V CDR1 and CDR2: ENHRY, SYGVKD. The V end was cut by 2 bases, the J end by 4 bases, with 17 bases between. CDR3 DNA sequence: TGTGCCATCAGTGAGGGTCCCAACGGGGGGAGCACTGAAGCTTTCTTT. Its translation: CAISEGPNGGSTEAFF.

The chain is built from TRBV5-5 and TRBJ1-1; 10 nucleotides align to TRBD1. V trimming: 0 bases; J trimming: 4 bases; junction bases outside the gene matches: 6. Germline values: CDR1 SGHKS, CDR2 YYEKEE (reference sequence). The length of the CDR3 is 16 residues. The CDR3 DNA is TGTGCCAGCAGCTTGGACTCCCGGACAGGGGGCACTGAAGCTTTCTTT. It codes for CASSLDSRTGGTEAFF.

The chain has TRBV28 and TRBJ1-6, with D uncertain. The CDR3 totals 14 residues. The germline CDR1 and CDR2 sequences are MDHEN and SYDVKM. V was clipped by 2 bases and J by 10 bases, with 12 bases between them. The CDR3 loop reads CASSLGGSLSPLHF. CDR3 in DNA: TGTGCCAGCAGTTTAGGAGGGAGTCTGTCACCCCTCCACTTT.

The J gene is TRBJ2-5, the V gene TRBV30; D is perhaps TRBD1 (6 bases). The CDR3 length is 15 residues. Germline loops: CDR1 GTSNPN, CDR2 SVGIG (reference sequence). V dropped 1 base and J dropped 0 bases, with 12 bases sitting between them. CDR3 loop: CAWSAGTGYQETQYF. The CDR3 nucleotides read TGTGCCTGGAGTGCTGGTACAGGGTACCAAGAGACCCAGTACTTC.